This T cell receptor (beta chain) appears in the sequencing data of a study of esophageal squamous cell carcinoma under preoperative chemotherapy. Whole-study results and caveats: Tumor-infiltrating lymphocytes showed no significant post-chemotherapy TCR diversity increase, unlike peripheral T cells.

The length of the CDR3 is 14 residues. The V gene's germline CDR1 is SGHNT and CDR2 YENEEA. As to time point: after preoperative PTX-NDP chemotherapy. Paclitaxel-nedaplatin chemotherapy was given to patients ahead of their surgery. About this clonotype: Its antigen is unidentified.

TCRdb analysed the PCR reads with MiXCR anew, one entry per CDR3 protein. This table has tens of thousands of distinct CDR3 sequences, around 49% appearing once. The V gene is TRBV11-3, the J gene TRBJ2-3; 7 nucleotides match TRBD1. The J call may be faulty, since TRBJ2-5 better matches the DNA end. Sampling took place from a patient given preoperative chemotherapy. This receptor was obtained from a human donor with esophageal squamous cell carcinoma. The donor label of this sample is uncertain. The CDR3 protein is CASSSGTEEETQYF. The CDR3 DNA sequence: TGTGCCAGCAGCTCCGGGACAGAGGAAGAGACCCAGTACTTC.